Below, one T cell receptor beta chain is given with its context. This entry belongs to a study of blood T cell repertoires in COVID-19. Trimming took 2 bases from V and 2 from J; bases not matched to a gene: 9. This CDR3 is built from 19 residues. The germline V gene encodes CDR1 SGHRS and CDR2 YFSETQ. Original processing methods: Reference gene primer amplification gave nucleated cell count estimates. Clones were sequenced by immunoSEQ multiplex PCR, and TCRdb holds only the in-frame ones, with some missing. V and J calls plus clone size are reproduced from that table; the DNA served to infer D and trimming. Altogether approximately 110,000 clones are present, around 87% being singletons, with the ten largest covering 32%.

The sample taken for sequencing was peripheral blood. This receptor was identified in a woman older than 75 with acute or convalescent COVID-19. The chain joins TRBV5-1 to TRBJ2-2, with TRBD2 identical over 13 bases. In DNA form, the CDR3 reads TGCGCCAGCAGCTTTAAACCCCGGACTAGCGGGGGTAACACCGGGGAGCTGTTTTTT. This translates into CASSFKPRTSGGNTGELFF.